This T cell receptor beta chain was found in a study of cytomegalovirus exposure and HLA in healthy donors. In this sample, this clone turned up a few times. PCR primers comprised 60 Vbeta and 13 Jbeta primers. The table came from immunoSEQ multiplex PCR; TCRdb's copy has only in-frame clones and leaves some out. The sample contains nearly 200,000 clones, 70% to 80% of which appear only once. The V end lost 1 base, the J end lost 2 bases, and 8 bases lay between the germline ends. Germline assignment: CDR1 GTSNPN and CDR2 SVGIG (reference sequence). There are 13 residues in the CDR3. The chain recombines TRBV30 with TRBJ2-5; D is possibly TRBD2 (5 bases). The source is a male donor in good health and CMV-seropositive. The sequenced sample consisted of PBMCs. CDR3 region: CAWSGGSQETQYF. The CDR3 bases are TGTGCCTGGAGTGGCGGGTCTCAAGAGACCCAGTACTTC.